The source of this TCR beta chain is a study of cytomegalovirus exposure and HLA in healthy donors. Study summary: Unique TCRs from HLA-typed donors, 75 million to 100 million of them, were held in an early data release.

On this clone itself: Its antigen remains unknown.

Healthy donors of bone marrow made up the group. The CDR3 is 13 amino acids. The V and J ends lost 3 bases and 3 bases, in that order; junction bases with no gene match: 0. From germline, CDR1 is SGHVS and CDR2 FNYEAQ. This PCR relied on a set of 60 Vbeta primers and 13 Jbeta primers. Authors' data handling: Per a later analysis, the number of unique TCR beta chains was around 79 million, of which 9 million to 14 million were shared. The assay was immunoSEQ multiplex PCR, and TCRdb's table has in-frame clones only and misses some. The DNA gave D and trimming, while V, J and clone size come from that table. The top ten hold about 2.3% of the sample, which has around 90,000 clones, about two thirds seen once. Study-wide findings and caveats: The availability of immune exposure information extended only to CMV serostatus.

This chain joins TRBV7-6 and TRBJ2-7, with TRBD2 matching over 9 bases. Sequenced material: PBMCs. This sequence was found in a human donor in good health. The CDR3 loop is CASSFSGGYEQYF. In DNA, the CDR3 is TGTGCCAGCAGCTTTAGCGGGGGCTACGAGCAGTACTTC.